This TCR beta chain was obtained from a study of blood T cells in healthy people across ages. Notes on the study in general: One million T cells yielded diversity estimates that were considered underestimates.

On this clonotype itself: Its target is unknown.

A J-beta primer mix and a sample-barcoded 5' primer were used in a second PCR of roughly 6 to 12 cycles. TCRdb passed the 5' RACE reads through MiXCR, listing each CDR3 protein once. The sample has roughly 800,000 distinct CDR3 sequences; roughly 34% are singletons. Trimming cost V 2 bases and J 4 bases; bases outside gene matches: 7. The germline V gene encodes CDR1 MNHEY and CDR2 SVGAGI. The CDR3 has 15 amino acids. The chain employs TRBV6-5 and TRBJ2-7, with 8 nucleotides matching TRBD1. Sample: blood. This receptor was obtained from a man aged 18 to 29 in good health. Written as DNA, the CDR3 is TGTGCCAGCAGTTACGCCGACAGGGGAGGATACGAGCAGTACTTC. Translated: CASSYADRGGYEQYF.